This TCR beta chain was recovered during a study of cytomegalovirus exposure and HLA in healthy donors (dated by TCRdb to 2015 to 2018). Regarding the complete study: An earlier analysis of roughly 610 of the donors reported 276 Gb of sequence data and around 100 million unique TCR beta sequences obtained from approximately 180 million T cells. Donor age, sex, ethnicity and CMV serostatus were compiled together with the repertoire data. A later analysis re-analyzed previously published TCR beta repertoires from 666 donors and added high-resolution HLA genotyping to study TCR occurrence patterns. Among about 400 genotyped donors of the cohort, an average of roughly 230,000 unique TCR beta nucleotide sequences was sequenced per donor, of which approximately 19% were non-productive. Every discovery cohort repertoire had been produced on one sequencing platform. A few DR-DQ haplotypes were handled as single units for association and clustering because linkage in the cohort was strong. Typing coverage varied by locus: about 629-640 donors for A, B, C, DRB1 and DQB1; approximately 520 for DQA1; nearly 610 for DPA1; 400 to 480 for DPB1. Of the roughly 420 genotyped donors, roughly 80% were placed in the genetic ancestry cluster associated with self-reported Caucasian donors. A later genetic analysis took genome-wide SNP genotypes for about 65% of the roughly 670 donors and used that subset as a discovery cohort. The T cell repertoires of some 670 subjects were profiled by immunosequencing and related to cytomegalovirus serostatus. A separate validation cohort of 100 to 150 different subjects was used in addition to the approximately 610-subject first cohort. Rather than drawing on any new phenotypic data, the later analysis identified candidate immune exposures from TCR beta sequences and the way those sequences occurred across donors. The study was designed to test whether signatures of past pathogen exposure could be identified by cataloging public T cell receptors. High-throughput TCR immunosequencing, statistical association of individual TCRs with disease status, and machine learning were combined to predict cytomegalovirus infection status. HLA typing included class I and class II loci at four-digit resolution. About 280 gigabases of sequencing data and approximately 85 million unique TCR sequences were included in an early release covering 500 to 750 HLA-typed donors. In an earlier analysis of about 590 of the donors, high-throughput TCR beta sequencing was used to judge whether each TCR beta V gene segment behaved as functional or pseudogenic. Overall study results and their limits: A later analysis found that TCR association rates varied across HLA loci, with DRB1 alleles showing the most associated TCRs and HLA-C alleles the fewest. The only immune exposure information available for the cohort was CMV serostatus. In the study, 164 TCR beta chains were listed as associated with cytomegalovirus. The earlier analysis of almost 600 of the donors excluded roughly 16 rarely observed V segments, including chromosome 9 orphons, because counts were too low. Most TCR sequences were seen in very few donors, while some public TCRs were found in many individuals. In vitro tests confirmed that a few of the cytomegalovirus-associated TCR beta chains recognize cytomegalovirus antigens. In a later analysis, HLA-associated TCR beta chains showed more clonal expansion and lower generation probabilities than non-associated chains that were equally common. According to a later analysis, most CMV-associated TCR beta chains appeared to be HLA-restricted, and the HLA associations seemed to be driven largely by CMV exposure. The presence/absence analyses assumed that sequencing depth was roughly uniform across donors, and that assumption may not be true. In a later analysis, some 17,000 TCR beta sequences were associated with specific HLA alleles at a false discovery rate of 0.05. An association between a missense DCLRE1C variant and V-gene and J-gene trimming of TCR beta chains was found in a later genetic analysis and replicated in an independent cohort. Compared with the roughly 670-donor mean, donors in an Asian-associated ancestry cluster had fewer N-insertions in productive TCRs, according to a later genetic analysis. Cytomegalovirus status was reported to be diagnosed by the classifier with high specificity and sensitivity in both the original and validation cohorts. HLA typing was unavailable for some donors at each locus, so association tests used only the typed subset. According to the authors, the approach could potentially be generalized to other disease states and immunological phenotypes. The 87-base-pair reads could not distinguish some IMGT-functional V segments, including TRBV6-2 and TRBV6-3, so those segments were excluded. A further reported finding was that TCR beta sequences accurately predicted the HLA-A and HLA-B alleles for most subjects in the first cohort. The sequencing pipeline was judged likely to have produced a cluster of highly shared sequence variants as a technical artifact. Assigning TCR associations to individual alleles was difficult when HLA alleles, especially DR and DQ, strongly co-occurred. A later analysis reported that several top co-occurrence clusters appeared linked to parvovirus B19, influenza, CMV and Epstein-Barr virus. Correlated functional status among segregating V segments might reflect linkage disequilibrium, but an unknown experimental factor could not be ruled out. The cohort was sequenced for TCR beta chains only, and without alpha or paired-chain data the features that could be detected were limited. In an earlier analysis of around 600 of the donors, most TCR beta V segments were observed in productive rearrangements about 90% or about 30% of the time, broadly matching IMGT annotations.

With respect to this clone: Its cognate antigen has yet to be identified. No qualities accompany the bases; no much larger clone lies one base away.

CDR3 length: 13 amino acids, cysteine to phenylalanine. The sequence is cut down to CDR3 DNA, 39 bases in frame from base 1. For CDR1 and CDR2, the germline V gene lists SGHVS and FNYEAQ. The trim is 5 bases for V and 1 base for J, with a gap of 8 bases between the germline ends. Libraries were made using the immunoSEQ multiplex PCR assay. For the multiplex PCR, a mixture combining 60 forward primers for TCR Vbeta segments and 13 reverse primers for TCR Jbeta segments was used. A multiplex PCR assay on genomic DNA amplified the CDR3 region of rearranged TCR beta genes. Amplified TCR beta libraries were sequenced as 87-base-pair reads on the Illumina HiSeq System. In the authors' own workflow: A later analysis tallied roughly 76 million unique TCR beta chains across the approximately 670 repertoires, and around 9.9 million of those chains were shared by two or more donors. To remove PCR and sequencing errors, raw reads were error-corrected and collapsed into unique sequences using a nearest-neighbor algorithm that merged closely related sequences. Alignment of CDR3 sequences to IMGT reference sequences was used to assign V, D and J gene segments. For a sequence to be retained, at least a six-nucleotide match to both a V gene segment and a J gene segment was required. Rearrangements were classified as productive when the CDR3 lacked stop codons and remained in frame with V and J, and all other rearrangements were classified as non-productive. CDR3 was defined by IMGT convention, running from the second conserved V-encoded cysteine to the conserved J-encoded phenylalanine. The earlier analysis of 550 to 650 of the donors excluded any sequence lacking an unambiguous match to a single V gene segment. In an earlier analysis of 450 to 750 of the donors, a V segment was called functional when productive rearrangements were above 56.7%, and segregating when the standard deviation between donors exceeded 5%. A statistical classification framework was built for diagnosing cytomegalovirus status from the catalog of TCR beta chain sequences. In a later analysis, TCR nucleotide sequences were compared against IMGT/GENE-DB human TR gene sequences so that V and J genes could be assigned. Using the TCRdist pipeline, a later analysis assigned CDR3 sequences along with most-parsimonious VDJ recombination scenarios. In a later analysis, each TCR beta chain was defined by its CDR3 amino acid sequence together with its V-gene family, and reads lacking a unique V-gene family were excluded. A later analysis removed nearly 600 highly shared, low-generation-probability nucleotide sequences to deal with suspected cross-contamination and a sequencing artifact. For each public chain, a later analysis derived a clonal expansion index from normalized ranks of inferred template counts within each repertoire. In a later analysis, generation probabilities were computed using a VDJ recombination model fitted to out-of-frame rearrangements, and the results were checked against IGoR. In a later analysis, TCR-TCR, TCR-HLA and TCR-CMV co-occurrence was scored with hypergeometric tests, and a repertoire-size bias correction was applied to TCR pairs. False discovery rates were estimated in a later analysis by permuting HLA or CMV assignments 20 times. In a later analysis, co-occurring TCRs were grouped using DBSCAN, and TCRdist sequence similarity was added for clustering within HLA-allele-positive subsets. Repertoires with fewer than 30,000 or more than 120,000 public chains, plus five repertoires with anomalous nucleotide sharing, were excluded from co-occurrence clustering. TCRdb obtained this table from immuneACCESS and retained in-frame rearrangements with V and J assigned. These tables miss some clones; where compared with another copy, unresolved V genes account for less than half of the shortfall, and the remainder is unexplained. Clonal size and the V and J genes are those of that table, whereas D and trimming came from the DNA. The sample data list over 150,000 clones, and less than 85% of these were observed just once. 1% of the sample lies in the top ten.

In total, around 600 healthy bone marrow donors made up the cohort. At the time of sampling, every cohort member was nominally healthy, though immune exposures that went unrecorded were likely present. The donor was CMV seronegative and belonged to the group of 352 seronegative cohort members. Every donor gave a peripheral blood sample, and the peripheral blood mononuclear cells from that sample were used for TCR beta sequencing. Genomic DNA extraction from the blood cell samples was performed with the Qiagen DNeasy Blood Extraction Kit. The V and J segments used are TRBV7-6 and TRBJ1-1; no D gene is confidently identified. The source material was PBMCs. The receptor's source is a boy aged 2 to 10 in good health and CMV-seronegative. Here is the DNA: TGTGCCAGCAGCACGCGACAGAACACTGAAGCTTTCTTT. The encoded protein is CASSTRQNTEAFF.